These 26 T cell receptor beta chains came from one sample sequenced in a study of cytomegalovirus exposure and HLA in healthy donors. PCR used 60 Vbeta primers and 13 Jbeta primers. TCRdb keeps only in-frame clones here, not all; method: immunoSEQ multiplex PCR. The sample contains around 58,000 clones, about 77% of which appear only once. The sequenced material came from PBMCs. These receptor sequences come from a female donor in good health and CMV-seronegative.

The chain links TRBV2 to TRBJ2-5, with TRBD1 matching over 8 bases. The CDR3 is 15 residues long. CDR1 is SNHLY, CDR2 FYNNEI, per germline. The V and J ends lost 4 bases and 3 bases, in that order; junction bases with no gene match: 7. In DNA form, the CDR3 reads TGTGCCAGCAGTGCTGGACAGGGATTGGAAGAGACCCAGTACTTC. Translation gives CASSAGQGLEETQYF.

The sample holds a few counts of this clone. The V call is TRBV28, the J call TRBJ1-1; D is unresolved. Trimming cost V 1 base and J 7 bases, with 10 bases left between them. This CDR3 comprises 13 residues. Germline V gene lookup returns CDR1 MDHEN and CDR2 SYDVKM. In nucleotides, the CDR3 is TGTGCCAGCAGTTTATACGGAGGTGGTGAAGCTTTCTTT. It yields the protein CASSLYGGGEAFF. Drawing the rest from reference TRBV28 and TRBJ1-1, the complete variable domain is DVKVTQSSRYLVKRTGEKVFLECVQDMDHENMFWYRQDPGLGLRLIYFSYDVKMKEKGDIPEGYSVSREKKERFSLILESASTNQTSMYLCASSLYGGGEAFFGQGTRLTVV.

This chain uses TRBV6-5 with TRBJ2-3; D is uncertain. Germline-derived CDR1 and CDR2 are MNHEY and SVGAGI. With 7 bases removed from V and 0 bases from J, the gap between germline ends came to 11 bases. The CDR3 is 14 residues long. CDR3 nucleotide sequence: TGTGCCAGCACTGCCCGAGCTAGCACAGATACGCAGTATTTT. Protein product: CASTARASTDTQYF.

The chain recombines TRBV5-1 with TRBJ1-1; D gene unclear. CDR3 length: 13 residues. Germline CDR1 reads SGHRS; CDR2 reads YFSETQ. Trimming stripped 0 bases from V and 6 bases from J, with 9 bases between. The CDR3 here is CASSLDPSAEAFF. The DNA for the CDR3 is TGCGCCAGCAGCTTGGATCCCTCAGCTGAAGCTTTCTTT.

The gene calls are TRBV6-4 and TRBJ1-1; the D gene is possibly TRBD1 (5 bases). Germline CDR1 MRHNA, CDR2 SNTAGT. V gave up 3 bases and J gave up 4 bases, with 9 bases separating them. The CDR3 consists of 13 residues. The CDR3 region is CASSEGVSTEAFF. CDR3 nucleotide sequence: TGTGCCAGCAGTGAAGGGGTGAGCACTGAAGCTTTCTTT.

V usage is TRBV19 and J usage is TRBJ1-2; D is unclear. CDR1 and CDR2 (germline): LNHDA, SQIVND (reference sequence). This CDR3 region has 13 residues. Deletions cut 6 bases from V and 0 bases from J, with 8 bases between. Here the CDR3 reads CASRREANYGYTF. In DNA form, the CDR3 reads TGTGCCAGTAGGAGAGAGGCTAACTATGGCTACACCTTC.

A few counts support this clone. The chain joins TRBV10-3 to TRBJ1-2; 8 positions agree with TRBD1. This CDR3 spans 16 amino acids. V lost 0 bases, J lost 5 bases, and 8 bases stayed unmatched. Germline lookup yields CDR1 ENHRY and CDR2 SYGVKD. CDR3 residues: CAISESSDRGRYGYTF. The CDR3 DNA is TGTGCCATCAGTGAGTCGTCAGACAGGGGACGATATGGCTACACCTTC.

The chain is built from TRBV13 and TRBJ2-2; TRBD2 aligns across 11 bases. The CDR3 contains 20 residues. Germline V lookup: CDR1 PRHDT, CDR2 FYEKMQ (reference sequence). The V segment lost 2 bases and the J segment 4 bases; nucleotides outside the gene matches: 15. Here the CDR3 reads CASSLNAWPSGRPSTGELFF. The CDR3 DNA reads TGTGCCAGCAGCTTAAATGCTTGGCCTAGCGGGAGGCCGAGCACCGGGGAGCTGTTTTTT.

The chain combines TRBV2 with TRBJ2-5; TRBD2 matches at 7 bases. V gave up 1 base and J gave up 5 bases; unmatched junction bases: 7. The CDR3 covers 15 residues. The germline V gene encodes CDR1 SNHLY and CDR2 FYNNEI. In nucleotides, the CDR3 is TGTGCCAGCAGTGAAGGGGGCGGGAGAGCGGAGACCCAGTACTTC. Its protein product is CASSEGGGRAETQYF.

V is TRBV10-3 and J is TRBJ2-7; possible D gene TRBD1, 6 bases. Germline V lookup: CDR1 ENHRY, CDR2 SYGVKD. V lost 3 bases, J lost 6 bases, and 12 bases lay in between. The CDR3 runs 13 residues. The CDR3 here is CAISETGSREQYF. The CDR3 DNA sequence: TGTGCCATCAGTGAAACAGGGAGTCGCGAGCAGTACTTC.

The chain combines TRBV7-2 with TRBJ2-3; 10 bases agree with TRBD2. The CDR3 spans 16 residues. V dropped 8 bases and J dropped 3; count of bases not matched to a gene: 11. Germline loops: CDR1 SGHTA, CDR2 FQGNSA. CDR3 residues: CASLPRASGRTDTQYF. CDR3 nucleotide sequence: TGTGCCAGCCTCCCTCGCGCTAGCGGGAGAACAGATACGCAGTATTTT.

The rearrangement uses TRBV29-1 and TRBJ2-2, with D tentatively TRBD2 (6 bases). The germline V gene has CDR1 SQVTM and CDR2 ANQGSEA. The CDR3 runs to 17 residues. V was clipped by 4 bases and J by 0 bases, with 18 bases between them. In DNA, the CDR3 is TGCAGCGTTGGGGCCGGGTGGTCGGGGGCGAACACCGGGGAGCTGTTTTTT. This sequence encodes CSVGAGWSGANTGELFF.

The genes are TRBV18 and TRBJ1-4, with TRBD1 identical over 11 bases. The junction had 2 bases not matched to a gene; V was cut back by 3 bases and J by 5 bases. This CDR3 is built from 15 residues. From germline, CDR1 is KGHSH and CDR2 LQKENI. CDR3 DNA: TGTGCCAGCTCACCCCGGGACAGGGGGAATGAAAAACTGTTTTTT. Translated: CASSPRDRGNEKLFF.

The chain joins TRBV15 to TRBJ2-7; D perhaps matches TRBD1 (6 bases). This CDR3 has 13 amino acids. Trimming removed 4 bases at V and 4 bases at J, with 11 bases between. The germline gives CDR1 LNHNV, CDR2 YYDKDF (reference sequence). CDR3 DNA sequence: TGTGCCACCAGCACTAACCAGGGGTACGAGCAGTACTTC. Translating gives CATSTNQGYEQYF.

The chain has TRBV6-6 and TRBJ1-2; D ambiguous. CDR3 length: 14 amino acids. Germline values: CDR1 MNHNY, CDR2 SVGAGI (reference sequence). V was shortened by 3 bases and J by 1 base, with 9 bases between the two germline ends. The CDR3 region is CASSYYGDNYGYTF. The CDR3 DNA follows: TGTGCCAGCAGTTATTACGGGGATAACTATGGCTACACCTTC.

J is TRBJ2-7 and V is TRBV28; TRBD2 matches at 9 bases. CDR3 size: 15 residues. CDR1 MDHEN and CDR2 SYDVKM come from the germline V gene. After removal of 6 bases from V and 3 bases from J, the junction contained 9 bases not matched to a gene. CDR3 in amino acids: CASSSIAGALYEQYF. CDR3 nucleotide sequence: TGTGCCAGCAGCTCCATAGCGGGAGCTCTCTACGAGCAGTACTTC.

The rearrangement uses TRBV7-8 and TRBJ1-5, with 7 nucleotides matching TRBD1. Germline CDR1 SGHVS, CDR2 FQNEAQ. The junction had 5 bases not matched to a gene; V was cut back by 4 bases and J by 5 bases. The CDR3 covers 14 residues. The CDR3 nucleotides read TGTGCCAGCAGCTATGACAGGGCGGATCAGCCCCAGCATTTT. It codes for CASSYDRADQPQHF.

The chain recombines TRBV28 with TRBJ2-5; possibly TRBD2 for D (6 bases). The end of the DNA fits TRBJ2-7 better, so the J call may be wrong. The CDR3 runs to 17 residues. The germline gives CDR1 MDHEN, CDR2 SYDVKM. The CDR3 DNA reads TGTGCCAGCAGTTTATTACTTGGGACTCCCCTTACCTACGAGCAGTACTTC. Its translation: CASSLLLGTPLTYEQYF.

The chain joins TRBV10-2 to TRBJ2-3; a weak D match, TRBD2 (5 bases). The germline V gene encodes CDR1 WSHSY and CDR2 SAAADI. V dropped 8 bases and J dropped 5 bases, with 14 bases sitting between them. This CDR3 has 13 amino acids. The CDR3, as DNA: TGCGCCAGCGGAGCGCTAGCAATAGATACGCAGTATTTT. Protein sequence: CASGALAIDTQYF.

V and J are TRBV28 and TRBJ1-4, with TRBD1 as a possible D gene (5 bases). The length of the CDR3 is 15 residues. CDR1 is MDHEN, CDR2 SYDVKM, per germline. V lost 2 bases to trimming and J lost 7 bases, with 14 bases between them. The CDR3 region is CASSLPGGGSEKLFF. Written as DNA, the CDR3 is TGTGCCAGCAGTTTACCCGGGGGAGGAAGTGAAAAACTGTTTTTT.

The rearrangement uses TRBV7-2 and TRBJ2-5, with D perhaps TRBD2 (5 bases). Germline V lookup: CDR1 SGHTA, CDR2 FQGNSA. Trimming took 1 base from V and 7 from J, leaving 22 bases between them. The CDR3 runs 17 residues. CDR3 region: CASSLGSRGAALGTQYF. In DNA, the CDR3 is TGTGCCAGCAGCTTAGGGAGTCGGGGAGCCGCCCTTGGGACCCAGTACTTC.

The J gene is TRBJ2-5, the V gene TRBV27; 8 nucleotides line up with TRBD1. The DNA end is a closer match to TRBJ2-7, so the J assignment may be wrong. Germline V gives CDR1 MNHEY, CDR2 SMNVEV (reference sequence). This CDR3 is 17 amino acids long. CDR3 sequence (DNA): TGTGCCAGCAGTTTCAGGGGGCCCGTCGACCTTCATTACGAGCAGTACTTC. Protein sequence: CASSFRGPVDLHYEQYF.

This rearrangement joins TRBV5-1 to TRBJ2-5; D unclear. Trimming pared 1 base from V and 3 bases from J, leaving 10 bases between. This CDR3 spans 14 amino acids. Germline CDR1 and CDR2: SGHRS and YFSETQ. The CDR3 DNA follows: TGCGCCAGCAGCTTGTACGACGGAGAAGAGACCCAGTACTTC. It translates to CASSLYDGEETQYF.

The chain uses TRBV7-9 and TRBJ1-3; D is undetermined. Germline V gene lookup returns CDR1 SEHNR and CDR2 FQNEAQ (reference sequence). The CDR3 loop spans 14 amino acids. With 0 bases removed from V and 4 bases from J, the gap between germline ends came to 7 bases. For the CDR3, the DNA is TGTGCCAGCAGCTTAGCTTCCCAGGGAAACACCATATATTTT. Translated: CASSLASQGNTIYF.

V gene TRBV28 combines with J gene TRBJ2-1; 7 nucleotides line up with TRBD2. The CDR3 is 15 amino acids. Per germline, CDR1 MDHEN and CDR2 SYDVKM. Germline trimming cut 7 bases from V and 6 bases from J; bases unmatched to any gene: 12. The DNA of the CDR3 is TGTGCCAGCAATCCCGGGCTAGCGGACGCCAATGAGCAGTTCTTC. This gives the protein CASNPGLADANEQFF.

There are a few counts of this clone. The rearrangement links TRBV7-2 to TRBJ2-7; D is possibly TRBD2 (6 bases). The length of the CDR3 is 12 residues. Deletions cut 7 bases from V and 7 bases from J, with 14 bases between. Germline V gene sequence: CDR1 SGHTA, CDR2 FQGNSA. The CDR3 region is CASTKEAGEQYF. CDR3 nucleotides: TGTGCCAGCACAAAGGAGGCGGGGGAGCAGTACTTC.